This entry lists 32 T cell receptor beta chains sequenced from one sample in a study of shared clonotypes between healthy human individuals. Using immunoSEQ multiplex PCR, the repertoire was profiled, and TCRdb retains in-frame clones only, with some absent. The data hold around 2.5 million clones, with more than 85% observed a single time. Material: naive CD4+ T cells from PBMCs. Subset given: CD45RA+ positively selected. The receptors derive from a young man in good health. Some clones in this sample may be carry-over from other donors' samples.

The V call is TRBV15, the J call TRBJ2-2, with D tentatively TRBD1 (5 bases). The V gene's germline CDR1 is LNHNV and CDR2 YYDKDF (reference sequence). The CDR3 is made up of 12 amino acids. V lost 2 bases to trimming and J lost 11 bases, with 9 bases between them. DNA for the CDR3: TGTGCCACCAGCAGACTGGGGCTAGAGCTGTTTTTT. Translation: CATSRLGLELFF.

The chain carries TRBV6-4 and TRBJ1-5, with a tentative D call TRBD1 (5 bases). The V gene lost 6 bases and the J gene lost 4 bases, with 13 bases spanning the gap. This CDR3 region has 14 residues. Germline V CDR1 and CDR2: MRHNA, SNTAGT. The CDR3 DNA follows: TGTGCCAGCAGCCAGGGAGGAGGAAATCAGCCCCAGCATTTT. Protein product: CASSQGGGNQPQHF.

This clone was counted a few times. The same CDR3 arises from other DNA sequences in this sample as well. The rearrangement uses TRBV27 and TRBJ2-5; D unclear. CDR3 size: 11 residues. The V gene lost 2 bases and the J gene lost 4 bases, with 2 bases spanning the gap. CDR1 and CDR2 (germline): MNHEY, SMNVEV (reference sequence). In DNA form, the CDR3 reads TGTGCCAGCAGTTTAGGAGAGACCCAGTACTTC. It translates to CASSLGETQYF.

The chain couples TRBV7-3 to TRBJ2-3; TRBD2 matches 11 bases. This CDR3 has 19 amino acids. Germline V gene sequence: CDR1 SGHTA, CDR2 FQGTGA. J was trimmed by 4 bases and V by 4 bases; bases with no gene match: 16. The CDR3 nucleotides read TGTGCCAGCAGCTCACATAGGGGAGCTAGCGGGAGGTTGGCAGATACGCAGTATTTT. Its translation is CASSSHRGASGRLADTQYF.

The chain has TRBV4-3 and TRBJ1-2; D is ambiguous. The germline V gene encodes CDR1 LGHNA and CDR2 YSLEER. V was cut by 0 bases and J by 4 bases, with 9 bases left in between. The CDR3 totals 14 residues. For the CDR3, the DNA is TGCGCCAGCAGCCAAGAAGAGGGAGGCTATGGCTACACCTTC. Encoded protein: CASSQEEGGYGYTF.

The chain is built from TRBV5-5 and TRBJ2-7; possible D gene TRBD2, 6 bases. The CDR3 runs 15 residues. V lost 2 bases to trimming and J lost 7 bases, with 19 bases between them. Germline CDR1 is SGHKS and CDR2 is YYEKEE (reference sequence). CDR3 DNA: TGTGCCAGCAGCTTCTCGTGGGGGGTAACTAGGGAGCAGTACTTC. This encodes CASSFSWGVTREQYF.

CDR3: CASSQTGSYNEQFF. CDR3 DNA sequence: TGCGCCAGCAGCCAAACAGGGTCCTACAATGAGCAGTTCTTC. The V gene is TRBV5-1, the J gene TRBJ2-1; possible D gene TRBD1, 6 bases. The germline V gene has CDR1 SGHRS and CDR2 YFSETQ. The CDR3 sequence is 14 residues long. The V end was cut by 4 bases, the J end by 1 base, with 9 bases between.

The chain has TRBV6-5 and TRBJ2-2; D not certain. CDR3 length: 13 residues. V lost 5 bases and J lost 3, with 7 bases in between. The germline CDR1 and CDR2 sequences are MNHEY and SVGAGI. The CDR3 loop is CASSIRDTGELFF. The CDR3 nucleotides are TGTGCCAGCAGTATTAGGGACACCGGGGAGCTGTTTTTT.

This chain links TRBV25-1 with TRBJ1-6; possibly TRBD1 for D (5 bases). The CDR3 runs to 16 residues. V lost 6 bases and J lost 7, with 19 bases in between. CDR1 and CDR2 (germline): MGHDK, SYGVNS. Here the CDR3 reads CASRGRVTQANSPLHF. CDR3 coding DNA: TGTGCCAGCAGGGGGCGGGTAACGCAGGCAAATTCACCCCTCCACTTT.

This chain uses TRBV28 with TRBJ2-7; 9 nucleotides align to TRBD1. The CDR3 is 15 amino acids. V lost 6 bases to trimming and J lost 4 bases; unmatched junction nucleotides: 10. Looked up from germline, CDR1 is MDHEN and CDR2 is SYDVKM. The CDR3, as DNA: TGTGCCAGCAGGACACCGGGACAGGGACCTTACGAGCAGTACTTC. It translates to CASRTPGQGPYEQYF.

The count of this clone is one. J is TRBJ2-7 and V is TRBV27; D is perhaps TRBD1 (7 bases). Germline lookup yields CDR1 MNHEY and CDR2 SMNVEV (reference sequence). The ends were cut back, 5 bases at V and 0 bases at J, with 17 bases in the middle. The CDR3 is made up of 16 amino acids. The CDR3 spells CASSRGTARSSYEQYF. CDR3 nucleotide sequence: TGTGCCAGCAGTCGGGGGACAGCTAGGAGCTCCTACGAGCAGTACTTC.

The CDR3 DNA follows: TGTGCCAGCGGGACAGGCGACACAGATACGCAGTATTTT. Its translation is CASGTGDTDTQYF. The chain couples TRBV6-5 to TRBJ2-3; TRBD1 matches at 8 bases. The CDR3 runs to 13 residues. The V segment lost 8 bases and the J segment 2 bases; nucleotides outside the gene matches: 3. In germline, CDR1 is MNHEY, CDR2 SVGAGI.

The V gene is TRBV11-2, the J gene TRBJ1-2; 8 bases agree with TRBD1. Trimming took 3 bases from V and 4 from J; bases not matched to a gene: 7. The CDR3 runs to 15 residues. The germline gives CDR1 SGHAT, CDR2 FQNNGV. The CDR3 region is CASSLGGQVPYGYTF. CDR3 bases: TGTGCCAGCAGCTTGGGGGGACAGGTCCCCTATGGCTACACCTTC.

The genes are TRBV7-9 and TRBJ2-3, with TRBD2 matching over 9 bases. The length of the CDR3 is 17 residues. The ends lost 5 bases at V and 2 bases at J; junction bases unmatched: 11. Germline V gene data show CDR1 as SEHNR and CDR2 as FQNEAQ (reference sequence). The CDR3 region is CASSSPTSGPFTDTQYF. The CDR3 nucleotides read TGTGCCAGCAGCAGCCCGACTAGCGGACCTTTCACAGATACGCAGTATTTT.

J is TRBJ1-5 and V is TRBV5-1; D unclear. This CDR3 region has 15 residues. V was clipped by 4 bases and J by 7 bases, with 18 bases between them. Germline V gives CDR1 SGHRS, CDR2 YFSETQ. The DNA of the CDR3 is TGCGCCAGCAGCGTCGGACGGGTCCCGAGGCAGCCCCAGCATTTT. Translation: CASSVGRVPRQPQHF.

The DNA of the CDR3 is TGTGCCAGCAGCCTTACCCTAGCGGGCGGGACGAATGAGCAGTTCTTC. It yields the protein CASSLTLAGGTNEQFF. The chain couples TRBV9 to TRBJ2-1; 8 bases align to TRBD2. This CDR3 region has 16 residues. J was trimmed by 7 bases and V by 4 bases; bases with no gene match: 13. Germline CDR1 and CDR2: SGDLS and YYNGEE.

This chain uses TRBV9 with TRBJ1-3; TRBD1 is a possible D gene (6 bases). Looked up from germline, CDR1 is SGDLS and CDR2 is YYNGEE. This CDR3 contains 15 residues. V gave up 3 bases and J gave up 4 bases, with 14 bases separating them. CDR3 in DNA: TGTGCCAGCAGCGGTTACAGGGAAACCGGAAACACCATATATTTT. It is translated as CASSGYRETGNTIYF.

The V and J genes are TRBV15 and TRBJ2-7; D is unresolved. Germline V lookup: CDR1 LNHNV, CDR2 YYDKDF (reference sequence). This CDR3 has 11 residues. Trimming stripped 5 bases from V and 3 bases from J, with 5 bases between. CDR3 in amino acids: CATSSRYEQYF. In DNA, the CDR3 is TGTGCCACCAGCTCACGCTACGAGCAGTACTTC.

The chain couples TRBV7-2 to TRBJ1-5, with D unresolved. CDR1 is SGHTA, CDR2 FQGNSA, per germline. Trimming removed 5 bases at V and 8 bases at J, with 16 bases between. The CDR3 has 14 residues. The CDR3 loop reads CASSPGAGREPQHF. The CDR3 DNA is TGTGCCAGCAGCCCGGGTGCGGGTAGAGAGCCCCAGCATTTT.

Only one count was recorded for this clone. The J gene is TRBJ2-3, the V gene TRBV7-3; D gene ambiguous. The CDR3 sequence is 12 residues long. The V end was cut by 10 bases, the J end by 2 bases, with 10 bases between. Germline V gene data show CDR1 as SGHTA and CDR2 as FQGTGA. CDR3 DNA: TGTGCCACCCTGGGGTCCACAGATACGCAGTATTTT. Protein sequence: CATLGSTDTQYF.

The CDR3 here is CASSQGDRFGNSNQPQHF. CDR3 DNA: TGTGCCAGCAGCCAAGGGGACAGGTTCGGGAATAGCAATCAGCCCCAGCATTTT. V gene TRBV4-2 combines with J gene TRBJ1-5; 8 bases match TRBD1. This CDR3 spans 18 amino acids. The trim removed 1 base at V and 0 bases at J, leaving 8 bases unmatched. Germline V CDR1 and CDR2: LGHNA, YNFKEQ.

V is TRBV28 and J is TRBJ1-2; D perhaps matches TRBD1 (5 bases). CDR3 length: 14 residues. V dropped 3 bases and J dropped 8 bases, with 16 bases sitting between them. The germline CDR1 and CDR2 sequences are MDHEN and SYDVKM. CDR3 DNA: TGTGCCAGCAGTTTTCCCGACGGGGGGGGAGGCTACACCTTC. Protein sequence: CASSFPDGGGGYTF.

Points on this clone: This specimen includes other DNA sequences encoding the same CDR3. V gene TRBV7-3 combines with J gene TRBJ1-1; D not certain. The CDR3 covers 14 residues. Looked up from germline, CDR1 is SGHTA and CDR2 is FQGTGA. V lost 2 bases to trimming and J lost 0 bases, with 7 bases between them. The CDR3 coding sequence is TGTGCCAGCAGCTTAGGGCAGCTGAACACTGAAGCTTTCTTT. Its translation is CASSLGQLNTEAFF.

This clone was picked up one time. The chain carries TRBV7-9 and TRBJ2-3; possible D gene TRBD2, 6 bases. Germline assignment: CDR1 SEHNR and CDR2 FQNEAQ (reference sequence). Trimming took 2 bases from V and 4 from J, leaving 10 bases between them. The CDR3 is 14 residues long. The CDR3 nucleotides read TGTGCCAGCAGCTTATTAGGAGGGCCAGATACGCAGTATTTT. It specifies CASSLLGGPDTQYF.

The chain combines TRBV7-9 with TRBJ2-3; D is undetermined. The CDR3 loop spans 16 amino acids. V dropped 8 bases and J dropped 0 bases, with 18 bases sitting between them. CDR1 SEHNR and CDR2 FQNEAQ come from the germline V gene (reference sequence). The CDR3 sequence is CASGYTKTSSTDTQYF. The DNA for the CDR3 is TGTGCCAGCGGCTATACAAAAACCTCTAGCACAGATACGCAGTATTTT.

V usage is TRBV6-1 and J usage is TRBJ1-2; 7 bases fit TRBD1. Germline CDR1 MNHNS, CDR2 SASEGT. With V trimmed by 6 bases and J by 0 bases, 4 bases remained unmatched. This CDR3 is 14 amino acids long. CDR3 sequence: CASRPGGTNYGYTF. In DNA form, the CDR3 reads TGTGCCAGCAGGCCAGGGGGAACTAACTATGGCTACACCTTC.

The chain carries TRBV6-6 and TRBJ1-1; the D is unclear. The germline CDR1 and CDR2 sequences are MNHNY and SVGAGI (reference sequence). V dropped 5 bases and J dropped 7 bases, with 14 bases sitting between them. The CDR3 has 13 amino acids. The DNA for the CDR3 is TGTGCCAGCAGTCCCGGGCGTTTTATTGAAGCTTTCTTT. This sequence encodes CASSPGRFIEAFF.

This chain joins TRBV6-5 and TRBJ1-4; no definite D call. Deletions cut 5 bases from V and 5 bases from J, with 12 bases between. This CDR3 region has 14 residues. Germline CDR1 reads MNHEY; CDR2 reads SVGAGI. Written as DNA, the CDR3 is TGTGCCAGCAGTCCTTCTGGCCTAAATGAAAAACTGTTTTTT. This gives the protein CASSPSGLNEKLFF.

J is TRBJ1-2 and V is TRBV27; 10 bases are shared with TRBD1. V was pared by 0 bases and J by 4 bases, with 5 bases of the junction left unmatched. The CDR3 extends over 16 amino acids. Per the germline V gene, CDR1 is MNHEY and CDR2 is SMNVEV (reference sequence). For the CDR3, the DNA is TGTGCCAGCAGTTTATCTGGGTGGGACAGGGGCTATGGCTACACCTTC. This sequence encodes CASSLSGWDRGYGYTF.

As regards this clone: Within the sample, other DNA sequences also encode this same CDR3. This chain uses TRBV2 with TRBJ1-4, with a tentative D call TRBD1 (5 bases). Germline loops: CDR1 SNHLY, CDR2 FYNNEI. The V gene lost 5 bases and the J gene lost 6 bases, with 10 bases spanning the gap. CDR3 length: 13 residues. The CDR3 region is CASSRDRDEKLFF. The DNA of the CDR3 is TGTGCCAGCAGTCGGGACCGCGATGAAAAACTGTTTTTT.

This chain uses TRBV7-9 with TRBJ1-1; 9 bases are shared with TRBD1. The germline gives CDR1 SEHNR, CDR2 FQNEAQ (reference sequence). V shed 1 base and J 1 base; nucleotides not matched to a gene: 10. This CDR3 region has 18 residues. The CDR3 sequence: CASSLGPRDRAGNTEAFF. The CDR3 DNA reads TGTGCCAGCAGCTTAGGCCCAAGGGACAGGGCCGGGAACACTGAAGCTTTCTTT.

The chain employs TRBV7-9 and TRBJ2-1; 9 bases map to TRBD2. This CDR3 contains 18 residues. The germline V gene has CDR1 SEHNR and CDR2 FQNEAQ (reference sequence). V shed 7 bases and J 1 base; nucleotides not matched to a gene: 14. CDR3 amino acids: CASTRLWREGYSYNEQFF. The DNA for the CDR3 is TGTGCCAGCACCCGACTGTGGCGGGAGGGCTATTCCTACAATGAGCAGTTCTTC.